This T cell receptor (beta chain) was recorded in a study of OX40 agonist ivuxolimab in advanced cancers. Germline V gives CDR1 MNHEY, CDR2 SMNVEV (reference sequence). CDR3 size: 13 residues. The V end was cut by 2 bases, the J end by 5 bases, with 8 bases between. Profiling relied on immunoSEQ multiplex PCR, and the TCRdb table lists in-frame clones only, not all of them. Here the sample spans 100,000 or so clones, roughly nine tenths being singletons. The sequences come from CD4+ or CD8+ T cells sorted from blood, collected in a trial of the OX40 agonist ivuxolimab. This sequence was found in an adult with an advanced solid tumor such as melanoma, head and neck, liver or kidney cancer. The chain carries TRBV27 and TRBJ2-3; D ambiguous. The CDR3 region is CASSLLYRDTQYF. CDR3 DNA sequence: TGTGCCAGCAGTTTACTCTACAGAGATACGCAGTATTTT.